Ten or more counts support the clone carrying this T cell receptor (beta chain). Its antigen remains unidentified. Alongside a J-beta primer mix, a sample-barcoded 5' primer served in a second PCR lasting about 7 to 12 cycles. Each cDNA was tagged by a template-switch adaptor containing 12 random nucleotides. TCRdb fed the 5' RACE reads into MiXCR, producing one record per CDR3 protein. The sample carries approximately 2,000,000 distinct CDR3 sequences, 30% to 40% recorded once. These data originate in a study of blood T cells in healthy people across ages. General study results and limits: Age advanced and TCR beta diversity per million T cells fell, roughly linearly.

The authors drew ten milliliters of peripheral blood from each donor. Total RNA extracted from each sample amounted to at least 5.5 micrograms. V shed 8 bases, J shed 3 bases, and the junction held 5 bases outside the gene matches. The CDR3 length is 13 residues. The V gene's germline CDR1 is SQVTM and CDR2 ANQGSEA. Sequenced sample: blood. The chain joins TRBV29-1 to TRBJ2-3, with 10 nucleotides matching TRBD1. This TCR came from a human donor in good health. In DNA, the CDR3 is TGCAGCATAGGACAGGGGGGGACAGATACGCAGTATTTT. This codes for CSIGQGGTDTQYF.